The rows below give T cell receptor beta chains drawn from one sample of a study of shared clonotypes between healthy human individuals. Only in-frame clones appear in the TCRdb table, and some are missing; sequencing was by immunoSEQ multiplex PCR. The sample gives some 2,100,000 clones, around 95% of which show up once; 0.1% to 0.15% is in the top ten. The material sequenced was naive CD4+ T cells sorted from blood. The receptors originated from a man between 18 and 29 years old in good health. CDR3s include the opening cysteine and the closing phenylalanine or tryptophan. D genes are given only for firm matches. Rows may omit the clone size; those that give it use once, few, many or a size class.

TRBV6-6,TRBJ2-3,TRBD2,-,CATHTSGDYTQYF,TGTGCCACCCATACTAGCGGGGATTATACGCAGTATTTT
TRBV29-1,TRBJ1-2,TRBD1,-,CSVWGDRGLSGYTF,TGCAGCGTGTGGGGGGACAGGGGGCTATCCGGCTACACCTTC
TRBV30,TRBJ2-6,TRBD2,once,CAWSVLASSGANVLTF,TGTGCCTGGAGTGTACTAGCGAGCTCTGGGGCCAACGTCCTGACTTTC
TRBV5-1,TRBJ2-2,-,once,CASSPGQFTGELFF,TGCGCCAGCAGCCCCGGACAGTTCACCGGGGAGCTGTTTTTT
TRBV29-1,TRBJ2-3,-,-,CSVRPGTDTQYF,TGCAGCGTTAGGCCAGGGACAGATACGCAGTATTTT
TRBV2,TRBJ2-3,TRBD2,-,CASKGTSGGDTQYF,TGTGCCAGCAAAGGGACTAGCGGGGGAGATACGCAGTATTTT
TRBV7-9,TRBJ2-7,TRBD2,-,CASSLFVTSGQYEQYF,TGTGCCAGCAGCTTATTTGTGACTAGCGGACAATACGAGCAGTACTTC
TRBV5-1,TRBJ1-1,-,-,CASSLMGGVNTEAFF,TGCGCCAGCAGCTTGATGGGGGGCGTGAACACTGAAGCTTTCTTT
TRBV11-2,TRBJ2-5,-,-,CASSLERLQETQYF,TGTGCCAGCAGCTTAGAGCGACTACAAGAGACCCAGTACTTC
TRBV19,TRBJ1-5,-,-,CASSIGTSNQPQHF,TGTGCCAGTAGTATAGGGACAAGCAATCAGCCCCAGCATTTT
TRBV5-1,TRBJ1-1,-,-,CASSPLGNTEAFF,TGCGCCAGCAGCCCACTAGGGAACACTGAAGCTTTCTTT
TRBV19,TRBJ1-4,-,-,CASRPGEGTTNEKLFF,TGTGCCAGTAGGCCCGGGGAGGGGACAACTAATGAAAAACTGTTTTTT
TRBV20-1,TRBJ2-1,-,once,CSLGSLNEQFF,TGCAGTTTGGGGTCCTTAAATGAGCAGTTCTTC
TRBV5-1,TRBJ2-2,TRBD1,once,CASSSQLTGGADGELFF,TGCGCCAGCAGCTCGCAATTGACAGGGGGCGCGGACGGGGAGCTGTTTTTT
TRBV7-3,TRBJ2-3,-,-,CASSSTLSTDTQYF,TGTGCCAGCAGCTCCACACTGAGCACAGATACGCAGTATTTT
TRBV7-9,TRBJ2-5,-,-,CASSLLSSPRLAQYF,TGTGCCAGCAGCTTATTAAGTAGCCCTCGGCTGGCCCAGTACTTC
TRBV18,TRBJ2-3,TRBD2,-,CASSPLSGTASTDTQYF,TGTGCCAGCTCACCCCTAAGCGGGACGGCTAGCACAGATACGCAGTATTTT
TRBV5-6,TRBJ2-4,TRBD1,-,CASSKTGIAKNIQYF,TGTGCCAGCTCTAAGACAGGGATAGCCAAAAACATTCAGTACTTC
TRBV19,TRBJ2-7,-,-,CASSMTATSYEQYF,TGTGCCAGTAGTATGACAGCTACTAGCTACGAGCAGTACTTC
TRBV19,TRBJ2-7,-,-,CASSIDRNNYEQYF,TGTGCCAGTAGTATAGATCGGAACAACTACGAGCAGTACTTC
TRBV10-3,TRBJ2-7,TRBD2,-,CAIRPTSGTYEQYF,TGTGCCATCCGACCGACTAGCGGGACCTACGAGCAGTACTTC
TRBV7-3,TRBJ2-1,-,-,CASSLKSGPEQFF,TGTGCCAGCAGCTTAAAGTCTGGGCCAGAGCAGTTCTTC
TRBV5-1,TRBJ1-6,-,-,CASRTGEFNSPLHF,TGCGCCAGCAGGACCGGGGAATTTAATTCACCCCTCCACTTT